The clone carrying this T cell receptor beta chain was counted once. Antigen specificity is unknown. These data originate in a study of cytomegalovirus exposure and HLA in healthy donors. The study's findings and limits: Reportedly, diagnosis of cytomegalovirus status by the classifier showed high specificity and sensitivity.

The PCR employed 60 Vbeta primers together with 13 Jbeta primers. TCRdb's table, derived via immunoSEQ multiplex PCR, lists solely in-frame clones and lacks some. The sample has about 160,000 clones, around four fifths seen once. The germline V gene has CDR1 KGHSH and CDR2 LQKENI. The CDR3 extends over 16 amino acids. V shed 0 bases, J shed 2 bases, and the junction held 4 bases outside the gene matches. The sequence came from a female donor in good health and CMV-seronegative. Source material: PBMCs. The V and J genes are TRBV18 and TRBJ2-7; 10 bases fit TRBD1. The CDR3 nucleotides read TGTGCCAGCTCACCACCAGAGGGACAGGGGACCTACGAGCAGTACTTC. Its protein is CASSPPEGQGTYEQYF.